This passage covers 20 T cell receptor beta chains from one sample sequenced in a study of blood T cell repertoires in COVID-19. Sequencing was performed with immunoSEQ multiplex PCR; in TCRdb, only in-frame clones are kept and a portion is missing. The profile shows approximately 53,000 clones, roughly nine tenths of them singletons. The sequencing input was peripheral blood. These receptors came from a human donor in a cohort sampled during active COVID-19.

The genes are TRBV19 and TRBJ1-1, with a possible D match to TRBD1 (5 bases). Trimming left V 7 bases short and J 4 bases short, with 22 bases between. Germline CDR1 and CDR2: LNHDA and SQIVND (reference sequence). The CDR3 has 16 amino acids. The CDR3 DNA reads as TGTGCCAGTATAGCAACGACAGCGAGTGAAGGCACTGAAGCTTTCTTT. Amino acids: CASIATTASEGTEAFF.

The genes are TRBV7-8 and TRBJ2-3, with no clear D. Germline V gives CDR1 SGHVS, CDR2 FQNEAQ. The length of the CDR3 is 12 residues. V shed 1 base and J shed 7 bases, with 6 bases lying between them. This chain's CDR3 is CASSLVKNTQYF. CDR3 bases: TGTGCCAGCAGCTTAGTAAAAAATACGCAGTATTTT.

This clone was counted once. The chain links TRBV18 to TRBJ2-7, with D possibly TRBD2 on 5 matching bases. Trimming pared 6 bases from V and 0 bases from J, leaving 15 bases between. CDR1 KGHSH and CDR2 LQKENI come from the germline V gene. The CDR3 extends over 15 amino acids. This chain's CDR3 is CASSYERWSSYEQYF. CDR3 coding DNA: TGTGCCAGCTCCTACGAGCGGTGGAGCTCCTACGAGCAGTACTTC.

This chain uses TRBV29-1 with TRBJ1-4; TRBD1 matches 7 bases. The CDR3 is 15 amino acids. Per the germline V gene, CDR1 is SQVTM and CDR2 is ANQGSEA. J lost 6 bases, V lost 6 bases, and 13 bases had no gene match. CDR3 amino acids: CSVLNRGTEDEKLFF. For the CDR3, the DNA is TGCAGCGTCCTCAACAGGGGAACGGAGGATGAAAAACTGTTTTTT.

The chain recombines TRBV5-5 with TRBJ2-7, with 10 bases fitting TRBD1. This CDR3 is built from 15 residues. Trimming at V came to 3 bases and at J to 4 bases, leaving 7 bases not matched to a gene. Germline V gives CDR1 SGHKS, CDR2 YYEKEE (reference sequence). The CDR3 DNA sequence: TGTGCCAGCAGCTCTGCCGGGACAGGGGTATACGAGCAGTACTTC. This sequence encodes CASSSAGTGVYEQYF.

The V call is TRBV27, the J call TRBJ2-6; maybe TRBD1 (6 bases). Per the germline V gene, CDR1 is MNHEY and CDR2 is SMNVEV (reference sequence). There are 15 residues in the CDR3. With 4 bases removed from V and 2 bases from J, the gap between germline ends came to 9 bases. The CDR3 sequence: CASSSPGAGANVLTF. The CDR3 region has the DNA TGTGCCAGCAGTTCCCCAGGGGCTGGGGCCAACGTCCTGACTTTC.

The V and J genes are TRBV28 and TRBJ1-6; 8 nucleotides match TRBD1. Germline V lookup: CDR1 MDHEN, CDR2 SYDVKM. Unmatched junction bases numbered 12, after V lost 4 bases and J lost 10 bases. The CDR3 sequence is 16 residues long. The DNA of the CDR3 is TGTGCCAGCAGTTCCCCCGGGACCAGGGGGCGGTCACCCCTCCACTTT. Translated: CASSSPGTRGRSPLHF.

The V gene is TRBV2, the J gene TRBJ1-2, with 10 bases fitting TRBD1. The trim removed 8 bases at V and 6 bases at J, leaving 9 bases unmatched. CDR3 length equals 14 residues. The V gene's germline CDR1 is SNHLY and CDR2 FYNNEI. The CDR3 DNA follows: TGTGCCAGCGCAAAGGGACAGGGGCGTAATGGCTACACCTTC. This gives the protein CASAKGQGRNGYTF.

The chain combines TRBV6-2 or TRBV6-3 with TRBJ2-3, with 9 nucleotides matching TRBD2. This CDR3 comprises 16 residues. Germline values: CDR1 MNHEY, CDR2 SVGEGT. Trimming cost V 5 bases and J 5 bases; bases outside gene matches: 11. CDR3: CASSPDLAGAGDTQYF. DNA of the CDR3: TGTGCCAGCAGTCCGGATTTAGCGGGAGCTGGAGATACGCAGTATTTT.

The rearrangement uses TRBV7-2 and TRBJ2-2; D is possibly TRBD2 (6 bases). Germline CDR1 is SGHTA and CDR2 is FQGNSA. This CDR3 comprises 17 residues. Trimming cost V 6 bases and J 0 bases, with 17 bases left between them. As DNA, the CDR3 is TGTGCCAGCAGGCCGCCCCCAGGGACTGCGAACACCGGGGAGCTGTTTTTT. This encodes CASRPPPGTANTGELFF.

V and J are TRBV19 and TRBJ1-1, with TRBD1 identical over 7 bases. Per the germline V gene, CDR1 is LNHDA and CDR2 is SQIVND (reference sequence). The V gene end was trimmed by 10 bases and the J gene end by 5 bases; junction bases not matched to a gene: 16. The CDR3 has 15 residues. CDR3 residues: CATHPDRAPRTEAFF. CDR3 sequence (DNA): TGTGCCACCCACCCAGACAGGGCCCCACGGACTGAAGCTTTCTTT.

The CDR3 DNA sequence: TGTGCCAGTAGAAGACAGGGCCCGCTTAATTCACCCCTCCACTTT. It specifies CASRRQGPLNSPLHF. The J gene is TRBJ1-6, the V gene TRBV19; 7 bases are a match to TRBD1. V lost 6 bases to trimming and J lost 6 bases; unmatched junction nucleotides: 8. Germline V gene data show CDR1 as LNHDA and CDR2 as SQIVND (reference sequence). The CDR3 spans 15 residues.

V gene TRBV2 combines with J gene TRBJ2-1; 11 nucleotides line up with TRBD1. V was clipped by 4 bases and J by 6 bases; unmatched bases: 5. From germline, CDR1 is SNHLY and CDR2 FYNNEI. CDR3 size: 15 residues. The CDR3 DNA is TGTGCCAGCAGTGCTTCCGGGACAGGGGGCAATGAGCAGTTCTTC. This gives the protein CASSASGTGGNEQFF.

The CDR3 sequence is CASSPWPAEQETQYF. The CDR3 coding sequence is TGTGCCAGCTCACCATGGCCGGCGGAGCAAGAGACCCAGTACTTC. V and J are TRBV18 and TRBJ2-5; D unresolved. Trimming took 2 bases from V and 2 from J, leaving 12 bases between them. The germline V gene has CDR1 KGHSH and CDR2 LQKENI. This CDR3 spans 15 amino acids.

The V and J genes are TRBV11-2 and TRBJ1-1, with 8 bases that match TRBD1. Germline CDR1 SGHAT, CDR2 FQNNGV. The ends lost 5 bases at V and 3 bases at J; junction bases unmatched: 8. CDR3 length: 15 amino acids. Written as DNA, the CDR3 is TGTGCCAGCAGCAAAAGGACAGGGATAGACACTGAAGCTTTCTTT. This sequence encodes CASSKRTGIDTEAFF.

The J gene is TRBJ2-3, the V gene TRBV24-1; D call uncertain. This CDR3 is built from 15 residues. Germline CDR1 reads KGHDR; CDR2 reads SFDVKD. Between the trimmed V and J ends, which lost 1 base and 3 bases, there was a span of 10 bases. Here the CDR3 reads CATSDFGRPTDTQYF. CDR3 DNA: TGTGCCACCAGTGATTTTGGCAGGCCGACAGATACGCAGTATTTT.

A few counts support this clone. The chain carries TRBV1 and TRBJ2-3; the table's D gene call, TRBD2, was not cross checked with the DNA. TRBV1 represents a pseudogene. This CDR3 has 12 residues. CDR3 DNA sequence: TGCACCAGCAGTGAGGGGAGGACAACACAGTATTTT. This sequence encodes CTSSEGRTTQYF.

The rearrangement joins TRBV6-1 to TRBJ1-4; 7 bases are a match to TRBD1. The CDR3 consists of 16 residues. The germline gives CDR1 MNHNS, CDR2 SASEGT. Germline trimming cut 2 bases from V and 2 bases from J; bases unmatched to any gene: 5. CDR3 bases: TGTGCCAGCAGTGAATTAGGGGGCAACACTAATGAAAAACTGTTTTTT. As protein: CASSELGGNTNEKLFF.

The chain combines TRBV5-1 with TRBJ2-1; TRBD2 matches at 9 bases. Germline loops: CDR1 SGHRS, CDR2 YFSETQ. The CDR3 is made up of 19 amino acids. V shed 8 bases, J shed 9 bases, and the junction held 27 bases outside the gene matches. DNA of the CDR3: TGCGCCAGTAACCCTTTCTATACGGCTAGCGGGGTGGGGTCCGTTGAGCAGTTCTTC. Its protein product is CASNPFYTASGVGSVEQFF.

V and J are TRBV10-3 and TRBJ1-3; 9 bases map to TRBD1. The V and J ends lost 4 bases and 3 bases, in that order; junction bases with no gene match: 1. Germline V lookup: CDR1 ENHRY, CDR2 SYGVKD. The CDR3 is made up of 14 amino acids. The CDR3: CAISGGQGGNTIYF. In DNA form, the CDR3 reads TGTGCCATCAGTGGGGGACAGGGTGGAAACACCATATATTTT.